One T cell receptor (beta chain) is described in this entry. Antigen: not known. This sample was included in a study of T cell repertoires in cytomegalovirus infection. Study overall: Epitope selection comprised recently identified HLA-C-restricted CMV epitopes and well-studied HLA-B-restricted CMV epitopes. Public signatures in TCR beta pointed to CMV infection and matching HLA type. Study results and limitations: HLA-C-restricted CMV clonotypes gave the most frequent clonotype in two of eight donors.

The germline V gene has CDR1 SGHRS and CDR2 YFSETQ. This CDR3 comprises 14 residues. V was pared by 1 base and J by 5 bases, with 9 bases between. TCRdb independently ran MiXCR on the reads; one entry per CDR3 protein. The sample shows approximately 500,000 distinct CDR3 sequences, about 33% of them seen only once. The clonotype comes from a human donor in good health (CMV status not recorded). Some clones in this sample may be carry-over from other donors' samples. The material was cultured PBMCs, obtained from culture after CMV antigen stimulation. The V call is TRBV5-1, the J call TRBJ2-2; D remains ambiguous. The CDR3 bases are TGCGCCAGCAGCTTGAGCGCCAGAACCGGGGAGCTGTTTTTT. It encodes CASSLSARTGELFF.